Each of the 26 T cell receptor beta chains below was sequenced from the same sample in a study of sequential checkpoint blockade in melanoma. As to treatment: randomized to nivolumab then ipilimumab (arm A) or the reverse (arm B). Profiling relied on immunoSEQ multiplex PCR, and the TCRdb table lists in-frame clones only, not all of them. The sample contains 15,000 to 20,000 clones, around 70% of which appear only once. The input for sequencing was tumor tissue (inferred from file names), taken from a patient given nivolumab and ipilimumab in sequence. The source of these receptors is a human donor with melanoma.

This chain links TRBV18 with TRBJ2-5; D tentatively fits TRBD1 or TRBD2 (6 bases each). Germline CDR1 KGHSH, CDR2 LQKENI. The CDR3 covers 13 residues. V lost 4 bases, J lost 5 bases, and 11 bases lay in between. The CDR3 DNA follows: TGTGCCAGCTCACAACGAGGGGGGGAGACCCAGTACTTC. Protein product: CASSQRGGETQYF.

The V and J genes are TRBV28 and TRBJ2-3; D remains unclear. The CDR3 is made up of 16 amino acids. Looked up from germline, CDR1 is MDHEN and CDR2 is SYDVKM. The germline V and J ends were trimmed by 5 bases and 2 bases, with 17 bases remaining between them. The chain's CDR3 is CASSLGGQRPTDTQYF. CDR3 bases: TGTGCCAGCAGTCTCGGTGGGCAGCGTCCCACAGATACGCAGTATTTT.

Here the CDR3 reads CASSWGQIGDEQFF. The CDR3 nucleotides read TGTGCCAGCAGCTGGGGACAGATTGGCGATGAGCAGTTCTTC. This chain joins TRBV7-7 and TRBJ2-1; 7 bases agree with TRBD1. Germline V gene lookup returns CDR1 SSHAT and CDR2 FNYEAQ (reference sequence). Trimming at V came to 4 bases and at J to 8 bases, leaving 8 bases not matched to a gene. The CDR3 is 14 residues long.

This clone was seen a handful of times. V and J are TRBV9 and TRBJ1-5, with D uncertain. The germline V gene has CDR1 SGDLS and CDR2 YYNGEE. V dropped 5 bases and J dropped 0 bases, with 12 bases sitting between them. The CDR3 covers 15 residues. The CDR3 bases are TGTGCCAGCAGTGTGGGAGGTCGTAGCAATCAGCCCCAGCATTTT. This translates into CASSVGGRSNQPQHF.

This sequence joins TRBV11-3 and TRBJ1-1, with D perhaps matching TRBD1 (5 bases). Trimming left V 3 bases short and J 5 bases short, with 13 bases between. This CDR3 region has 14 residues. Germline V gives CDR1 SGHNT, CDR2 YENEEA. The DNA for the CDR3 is TGTGCCAGCAGCTTGGGGCGGGGGACGACTGAAGCTTTCTTT. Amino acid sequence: CASSLGRGTTEAFF. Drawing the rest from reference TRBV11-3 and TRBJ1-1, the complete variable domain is EAGVVQSPRYKIIEKKQPVAFWCNPISGHNTLYWYLQNLGQGPELLIRYENEEAVDDSQLPKDRFSAERLKGVDSTLKIQPAELGDSAVYLCASSLGRGTTEAFFGQGTRLTVV.

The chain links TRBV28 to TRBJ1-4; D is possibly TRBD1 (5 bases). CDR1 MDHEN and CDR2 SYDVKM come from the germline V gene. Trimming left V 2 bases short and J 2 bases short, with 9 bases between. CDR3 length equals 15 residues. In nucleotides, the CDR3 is TGTGCCAGCAGTTTAGGGGGATATACTAATGAAAAACTGTTTTTT. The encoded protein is CASSLGGYTNEKLFF.

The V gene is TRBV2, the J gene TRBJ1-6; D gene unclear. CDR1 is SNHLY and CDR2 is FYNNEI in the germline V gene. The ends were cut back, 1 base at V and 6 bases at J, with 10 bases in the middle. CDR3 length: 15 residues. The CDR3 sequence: CASSEEVGINSPLHF. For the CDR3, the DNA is TGTGCCAGCAGTGAAGAGGTGGGAATTAATTCACCCCTCCACTTT. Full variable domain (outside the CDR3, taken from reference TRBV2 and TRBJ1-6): EPEVTQTPSHQVTQMGQEVILRCVPISNHLYFYWYRQILGQKVEFLVSFYNNEISEKSEIFDDQFSVERPDGSNFTLKIRSTKLEDSAMYFCASSEEVGINSPLHFGNGTRLTVT.

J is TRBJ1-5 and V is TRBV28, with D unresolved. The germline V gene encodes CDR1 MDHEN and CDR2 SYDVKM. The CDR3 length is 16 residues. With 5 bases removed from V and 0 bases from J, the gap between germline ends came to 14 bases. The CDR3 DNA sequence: TGTGCCAGCAGTCCCGGCGGGCGGGATAGCAATCAGCCCCAGCATTTT. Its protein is CASSPGGRDSNQPQHF.

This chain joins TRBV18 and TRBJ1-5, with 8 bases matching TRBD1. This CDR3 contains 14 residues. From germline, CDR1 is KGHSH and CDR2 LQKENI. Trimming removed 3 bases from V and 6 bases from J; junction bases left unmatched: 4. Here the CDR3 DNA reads TGTGCCAGCTCACCCGACAGGGGAGTTCAGCCCCAGCATTTT. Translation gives CASSPDRGVQPQHF.

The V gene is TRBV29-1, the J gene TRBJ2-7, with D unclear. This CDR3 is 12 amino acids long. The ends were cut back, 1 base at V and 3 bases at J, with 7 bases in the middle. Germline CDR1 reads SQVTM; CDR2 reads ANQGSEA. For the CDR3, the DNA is TGCAGCGTTGAAGTCGGCATCTACGAGCAGTACTTC. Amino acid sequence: CSVEVGIYEQYF.

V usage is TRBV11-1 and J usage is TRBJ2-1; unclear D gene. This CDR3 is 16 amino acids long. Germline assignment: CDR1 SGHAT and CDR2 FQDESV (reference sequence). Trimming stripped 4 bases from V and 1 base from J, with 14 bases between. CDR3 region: CASSSFQAGSYNEQFF. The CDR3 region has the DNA TGTGCCAGCAGCTCCTTCCAAGCTGGGTCCTACAATGAGCAGTTCTTC.

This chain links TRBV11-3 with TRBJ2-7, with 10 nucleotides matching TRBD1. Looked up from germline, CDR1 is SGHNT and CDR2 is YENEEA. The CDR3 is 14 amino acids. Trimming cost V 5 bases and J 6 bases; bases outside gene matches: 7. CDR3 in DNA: TGTGCCAGCAGCGATCGACAGGGGGCTTTCGAGCAGTACTTC. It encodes CASSDRQGAFEQYF. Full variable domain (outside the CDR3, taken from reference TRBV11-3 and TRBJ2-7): EAGVVQSPRYKIIEKKQPVAFWCNPISGHNTLYWYLQNLGQGPELLIRYENEEAVDDSQLPKDRFSAERLKGVDSTLKIQPAELGDSAVYLCASSDRQGAFEQYFGPGTRLTVT.

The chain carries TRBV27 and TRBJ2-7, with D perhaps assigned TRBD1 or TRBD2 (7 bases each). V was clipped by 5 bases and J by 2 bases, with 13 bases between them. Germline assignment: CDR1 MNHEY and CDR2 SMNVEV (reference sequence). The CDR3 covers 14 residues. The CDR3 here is CASSGGGQTYEQYF. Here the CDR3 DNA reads TGTGCCAGCAGTGGGGGGGGACAGACCTACGAGCAGTACTTC.

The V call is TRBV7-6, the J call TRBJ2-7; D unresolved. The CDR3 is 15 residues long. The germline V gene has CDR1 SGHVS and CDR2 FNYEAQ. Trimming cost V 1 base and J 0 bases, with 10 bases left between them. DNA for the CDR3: TGTGCCAGCAGCTTAGATGGAGACGGCTCCTACGAGCAGTACTTC. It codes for CASSLDGDGSYEQYF.

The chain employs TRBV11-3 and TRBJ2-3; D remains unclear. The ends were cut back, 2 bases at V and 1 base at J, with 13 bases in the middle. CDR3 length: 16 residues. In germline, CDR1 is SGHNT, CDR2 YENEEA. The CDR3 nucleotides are TGTGCCAGCAGCTTACGAGCGTCGAAGGGCACAGATACGCAGTATTTT. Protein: CASSLRASKGTDTQYF.

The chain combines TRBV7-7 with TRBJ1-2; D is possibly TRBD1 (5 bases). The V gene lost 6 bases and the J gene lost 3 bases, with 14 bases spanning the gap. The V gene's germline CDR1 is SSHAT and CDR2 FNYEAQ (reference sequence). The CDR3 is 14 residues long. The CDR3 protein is CASSRGEAHYGYTF. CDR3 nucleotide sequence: TGTGCCAGCAGTCGGGGGGAGGCCCACTATGGCTACACCTTC.

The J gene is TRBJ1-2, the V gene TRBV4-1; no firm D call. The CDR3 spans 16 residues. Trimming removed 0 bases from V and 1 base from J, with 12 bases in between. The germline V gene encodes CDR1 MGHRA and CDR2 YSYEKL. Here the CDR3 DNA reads TGCGCCAGCAGCCAAGAGTTCACAGCAAATAACTATGGCTACACCTTC. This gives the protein CASSQEFTANNYGYTF.

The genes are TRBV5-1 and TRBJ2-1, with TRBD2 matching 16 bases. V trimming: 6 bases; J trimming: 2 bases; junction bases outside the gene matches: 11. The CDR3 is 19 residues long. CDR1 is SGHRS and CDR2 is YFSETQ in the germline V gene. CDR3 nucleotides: TGCGCCAGCAACGAGGGACTAGCGGGAGGGGGTCCCACCTACAATGAGCAGTTCTTC. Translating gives CASNEGLAGGGPTYNEQFF. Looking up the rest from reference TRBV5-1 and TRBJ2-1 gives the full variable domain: KAGVTQTPRYLIKTRGQQVTLSCSPISGHRSVSWYQQTPGQGLQFLFEYFSETQRNKGNFPGRFSGRQFSNSRSEMNVSTLELGDSALYLCASNEGLAGGGPTYNEQFFGPGTRLTVL.

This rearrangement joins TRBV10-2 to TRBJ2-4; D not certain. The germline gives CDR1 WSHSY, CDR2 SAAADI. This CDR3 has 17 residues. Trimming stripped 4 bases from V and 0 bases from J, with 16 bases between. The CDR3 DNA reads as TGCGCCAGCAGTGCCGGGCAGGATCCGGTAGCCAAAAACATTCAGTACTTC. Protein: CASSAGQDPVAKNIQYF.

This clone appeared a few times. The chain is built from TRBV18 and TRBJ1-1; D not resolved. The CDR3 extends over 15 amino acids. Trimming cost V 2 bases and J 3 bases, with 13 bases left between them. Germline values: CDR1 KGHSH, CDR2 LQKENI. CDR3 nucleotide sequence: TGTGCCAGCTCACCAAGGGAATGGCAAGACACTGAAGCTTTCTTT. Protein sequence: CASSPREWQDTEAFF. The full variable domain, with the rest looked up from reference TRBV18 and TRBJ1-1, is NAGVMQNPRHLVRRRGQEARLRCSPMKGHSHVYWYRQLPEEGLKFMVYLQKENIIDESGMPKERFSAEFPKEGPSILRIQQVVRGDSAAYFCASSPREWQDTEAFFGQGTRLTVV.

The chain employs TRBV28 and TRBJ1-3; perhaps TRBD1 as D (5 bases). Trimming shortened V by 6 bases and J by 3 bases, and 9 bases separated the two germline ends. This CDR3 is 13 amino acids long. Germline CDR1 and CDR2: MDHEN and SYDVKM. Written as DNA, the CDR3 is TGTGCCAGCAGCAGGGACGGTGGAAACACCATATATTTT. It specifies CASSRDGGNTIYF. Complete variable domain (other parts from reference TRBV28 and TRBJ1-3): DVKVTQSSRYLVKRTGEKVFLECVQDMDHENMFWYRQDPGLGLRLIYFSYDVKMKEKGDIPEGYSVSREKKERFSLILESASTNQTSMYLCASSRDGGNTIYFGEGSWLTVV.

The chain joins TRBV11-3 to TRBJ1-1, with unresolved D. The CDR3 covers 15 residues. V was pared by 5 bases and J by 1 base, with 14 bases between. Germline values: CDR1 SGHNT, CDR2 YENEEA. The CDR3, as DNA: TGTGCCAGCAGCCCCACCCCGCAGACGAACACTGAAGCTTTCTTT. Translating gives CASSPTPQTNTEAFF.

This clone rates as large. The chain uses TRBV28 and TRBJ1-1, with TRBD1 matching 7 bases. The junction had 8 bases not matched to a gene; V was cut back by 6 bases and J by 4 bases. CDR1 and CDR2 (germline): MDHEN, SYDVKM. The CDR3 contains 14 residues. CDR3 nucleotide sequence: TGTGCCAGCAGAAAAGACAGGGCAGTCACTGAAGCTTTCTTT. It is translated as CASRKDRAVTEAFF.

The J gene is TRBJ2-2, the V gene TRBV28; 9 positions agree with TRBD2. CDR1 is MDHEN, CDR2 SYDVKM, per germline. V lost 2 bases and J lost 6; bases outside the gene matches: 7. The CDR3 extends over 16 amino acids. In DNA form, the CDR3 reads TGTGCCAGCAGTTTAGAGGTAGCGGGAGAGGCCGGGGAGCTGTTTTTT. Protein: CASSLEVAGEAGELFF.

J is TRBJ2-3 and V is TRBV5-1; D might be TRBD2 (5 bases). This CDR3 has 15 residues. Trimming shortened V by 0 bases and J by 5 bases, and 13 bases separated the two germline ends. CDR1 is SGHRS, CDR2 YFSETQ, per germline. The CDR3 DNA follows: TGCGCCAGCAGCTTGGGAGGGAGATCGGGAGATACGCAGTATTTT. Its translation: CASSLGGRSGDTQYF.

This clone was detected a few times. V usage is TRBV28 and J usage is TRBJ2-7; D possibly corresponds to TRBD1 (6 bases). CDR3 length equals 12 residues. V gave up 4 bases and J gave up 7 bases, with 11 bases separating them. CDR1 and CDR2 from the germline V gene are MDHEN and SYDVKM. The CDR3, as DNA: TGTGCCAGCAGTTCGTGGGGGCAGGAGCAGTACTTC. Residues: CASSSWGQEQYF.